This TCR beta chain was sequenced for a study of T cell responses to AZD1222 COVID-19 vaccine. Study-wide points: Spike-wide vaccine-associated CD4 TCRs dominated at 160-218 and 743-854. In a largely white British group with more females than males, clonal diversity was possibly underestimated.

Method: immunoSEQ multiplex PCR; TCRdb's copy keeps in-frame clones and lacks some. Of 90,000 to 120,000 clones listed, 92% were seen once; the top ten hold about 8.1%. Germline V gene lookup returns CDR1 MNHEY and CDR2 SVGEGT. V lost 4 bases and J lost 6; bases outside the gene matches: 9. CDR3 length: 16 amino acids. In the case of this clone: Its specificity is not known.

V is TRBV6-2 or TRBV6-3 and J is TRBJ2-2, with 9 bases lining up with TRBD2. Sequenced here: peripheral blood, sampled 28 days after the second AZD1222 dose. The TCR sequence derives from an adult who received the AZD1222 COVID-19 vaccine. CDR3 coding DNA: TGTGCCAGCAGTTTCGTCAGCGGGGGGCCGGCCGGGGAGCTGTTTTTT. Protein product: CASSFVSGGPAGELFF.